This T cell receptor beta chain was documented in a study of T cell changes during pregnancy in multiple sclerosis (dated by TCRdb to the late 2010s). Study-wide context: In women with multiple sclerosis, the researchers looked at how the T cell repertoire shifted as pregnancy progressed.

Libraries were constructed by the immunoSEQ multiplex PCR assay. TCRdb provides this immuneACCESS table in a form limited to in-frame rearrangements. Some clones are lacking; in checked studies, under half of them reflect an unresolved V gene, and why the rest are absent is not known. The sample table records tens of thousands of clones; roughly nine tenths of these occur just once. Together, the top ten hold roughly 8% of the sample. Concerning this clone itself: Its specific antigen is unknown. Qualities for individual bases were not recorded, and no much larger clone is one base off.

V lost 0 bases and J lost 5 bases; the stretch between them is 8 bases long. Per the germline V gene (reference sequence), LNHNV is the CDR1 and YYDKDF is the CDR2. Counted from cysteine to phenylalanine, this CDR3 has 14 amino acids. The kept DNA is CDR3 alone, 42 bases in frame from the first base. The receptor's source is a female donor with multiple sclerosis, enrolled in a pregnancy study. The V and J segments used are TRBV15 and TRBJ2-1; no D gene can be assigned with confidence. The sequenced sample was CD8+ T cells from peripheral blood mononuclear cells, obtained in the second trimester of pregnancy. The CDR3 protein is CATSRDHEDNEQFF. The DNA is TGTGCCACCAGCAGAGATCACGAGGACAATGAGCAGTTCTTC.